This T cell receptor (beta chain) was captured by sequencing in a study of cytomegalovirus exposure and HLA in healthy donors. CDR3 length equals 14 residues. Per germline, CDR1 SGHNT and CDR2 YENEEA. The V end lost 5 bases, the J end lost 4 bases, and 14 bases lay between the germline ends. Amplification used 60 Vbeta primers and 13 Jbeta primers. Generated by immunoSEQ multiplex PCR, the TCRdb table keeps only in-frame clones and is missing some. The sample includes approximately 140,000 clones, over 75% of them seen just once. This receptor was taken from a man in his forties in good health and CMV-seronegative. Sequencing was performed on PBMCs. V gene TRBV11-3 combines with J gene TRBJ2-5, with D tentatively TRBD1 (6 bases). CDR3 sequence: CASSHQGLPETQYF. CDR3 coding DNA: TGTGCCAGCAGCCATCAGGGGTTACCAGAGACCCAGTACTTC.